This TCR beta chain was identified during a study of shared clonotypes between healthy human individuals. In the study overall: Researchers drew samples from a couple of women and a few men aged 18 to 49.

The study's findings and limits: Clonotype sharing among the donors was expected to vary with sequencing depth.

This clone is a singleton in its sample. What it binds is unknown. Sequencing on ten immunoSEQ deep assay plates was performed for unsorted PBMC DNA. Sequenced by immunoSEQ multiplex PCR; TCRdb stores in-frame clones only, minus some. This table holds about 470,000 clones, 75% to 85% found once. The CDR3 contains 15 residues. Germline CDR1 KGHSH, CDR2 LQKENI. The V gene end was trimmed by 4 bases and the J gene end by 8 bases; junction bases not matched to a gene: 3. Sequencing was carried out using PBMCs. This TCR was recovered from a middle-aged woman in good health. Some clones in this sample may be carry-over from other donors' samples. J is TRBJ1-6 and V is TRBV18; TRBD1 aligns across 12 bases. This CDR3 reads CASSQGTGGDSPLHF. The CDR3 DNA reads TGTGCCAGCTCACAAGGGACAGGGGGCGATTCACCCCTCCACTTT.